This T cell receptor beta chain stems from a study of shared clonotypes between healthy human individuals. Study outcomes and limitations: Among a few donors, about 4.6% of naive CD4 clonotypes were found in common.

About this clone: Its antigen remains unidentified.

Cells designated naive CD8 were CD45RO-negative and were positively selected for CCR7, with terminally differentiated effector memory CD45RA+ cells excluded. Repertoires were generated with immunoSEQ multiplex PCR, while TCRdb's copy carries only in-frame clones and drops some. The profile covers about 600,000 clones, with nearly 97% appearing a single time and roughly 0.1% taken by the ten largest. The CDR3 loop spans 15 amino acids. Germline V gene lookup returns CDR1 LNHDA and CDR2 SQIVND (reference sequence). V lost 3 bases to trimming and J lost 4 bases, with 12 bases between them. This chain uses TRBV19 with TRBJ1-4; unclear D gene. The sample was naive CD8+ T cells sorted from blood. The receptor was isolated from a woman in her twenties or thirties in good health. CDR3 in amino acids: CASSMRSLGNEKLFF. The DNA for the CDR3 is TGTGCCAGTAGTATGAGGTCGCTGGGTAATGAAAAACTGTTTTTT.